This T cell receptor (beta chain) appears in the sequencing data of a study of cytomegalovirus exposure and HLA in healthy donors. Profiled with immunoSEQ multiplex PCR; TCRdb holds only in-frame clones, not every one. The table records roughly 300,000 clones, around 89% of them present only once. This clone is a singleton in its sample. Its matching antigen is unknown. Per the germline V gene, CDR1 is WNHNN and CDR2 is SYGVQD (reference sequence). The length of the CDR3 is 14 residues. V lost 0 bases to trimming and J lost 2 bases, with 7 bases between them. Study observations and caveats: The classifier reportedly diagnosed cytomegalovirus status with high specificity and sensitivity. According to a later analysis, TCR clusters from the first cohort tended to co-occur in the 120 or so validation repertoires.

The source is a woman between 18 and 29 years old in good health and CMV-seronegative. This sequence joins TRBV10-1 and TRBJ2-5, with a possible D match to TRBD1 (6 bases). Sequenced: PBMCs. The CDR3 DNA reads TGCGCCAGCAGTGAGTCGACAGGTCAAGAGACCCAGTACTTC. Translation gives CASSESTGQETQYF.